The rows below give T cell receptor beta chains drawn from one sample of a study of blood T cell repertoires in COVID-19. Some clones are missing from TCRdb's copy, which holds only in-frame ones; the method was immunoSEQ multiplex PCR. The sample includes about half a million clones, over 75% seen only once; the top ten take approximately 3%. The specimen sequenced was peripheral blood. These receptors were taken from a human donor in a cohort sampled during active COVID-19. CDR3s include the opening cysteine and the closing phenylalanine or tryptophan. A D gene is named only where the DNA matches it firmly. Only some rows state a clone size, as once, few, many or a class for expanded clones.

TGTGCCAGCAGCTTGACTAAAGATACGCAGTATTTT,CASSLTKDTQYF,TRBJ2-3,TRBV7-2,once,NA
TGTGCCAGCAGGCAGGGGACATACACCGGGGAGCTGTTTTTT,CASRQGTYTGELFF,TRBJ2-2,TRBV6-5,NA,NA
TGTGCCAGCAGCCCACTAGCGGGGGTTAACAATGAGCAGTTCTTC,CASSPLAGVNNEQFF,TRBJ2-1,TRBV4-2,NA,TRBD2
TGTGCCTGGAGACGGGTCGGGTTAGGTCAGCCCCAGCATTTT,CAWRRVGLGQPQHF,TRBJ1-5,TRBV30,NA,NA
TGTGCCAGCAGCCGCGACAGGGGAAGAACCATGAACACTGAAGCTTTCTTT,CASSRDRGRTMNTEAFF,TRBJ1-1,TRBV3-1/TRBV3-2,NA,TRBD1
TGTGCCAGCAGCACCCGACAGGGGGGTTATGGCTACACCTTC,CASSTRQGGYGYTF,TRBJ1-2,TRBV28,NA,TRBD1
TGTGCCAGCAGCGCCAGGGGGCTGAGGTATGGCTACACCTTC,CASSARGLRYGYTF,TRBJ1-2,TRBV5-6,NA,TRBD1
TGCGCCAGCAGCCAAGAGGTGGCAGGCCAGCCCCAGCATTTT,CASSQEVAGQPQHF,TRBJ1-5,TRBV4-1,few,NA
TGTGCCAGCAGCTTGTCAGGGGTGATAAAGGATGAGCAGTTCTTC,CASSLSGVIKDEQFF,TRBJ2-1,TRBV5-4,few,NA
TGTGCCAGCAGCCGCGGGAGCGGGGTGAGCTCCTACGAGCAGTACTTC,CASSRGSGVSSYEQYF,TRBJ2-7,TRBV3-1/TRBV3-2,NA,TRBD2
TGTGCCAGCAGTGGGACAGATAATTCACCCCTCCACTTT,CASSGTDNSPLHF,TRBJ1-6,TRBV12-3/TRBV12-4,NA,TRBD1
TGTGCCAGCAGCTCGGGACTGGGAACTCCCTACAATGAGCAGTTCTTC,CASSSGLGTPYNEQFF,TRBJ2-1,TRBV11-2,NA,NA